A single sample is the source of the 12 T cell receptor beta chains below, sequenced in a study of blood T cell repertoires in COVID-19. This table comes from immunoSEQ multiplex PCR, and its TCRdb copy is limited to in-frame clones, with some not included. The table includes fewer than 450,000 clones, approximately 90% detected once. Material for sequencing was peripheral blood. The receptors originated from a woman between 50 and 59 years old with COVID-19, enrolled during active disease.

The chain uses TRBV6-2 or TRBV6-3 and TRBJ2-1; 10 nucleotides match TRBD2. Losses at the gene ends were 6 bases for V and 2 bases for J; bases not matched to a gene: 1. Germline CDR1 reads MNHEY; CDR2 reads SVGEGT. The CDR3 runs to 14 residues. The CDR3 coding sequence is TGTGCCAGCAGCCTAGCGGGGGCCTACAATGAGCAGTTCTTC. Translating gives CASSLAGAYNEQFF.

The rearrangement links TRBV9 to TRBJ1-1; no clear D gene. Trimming shortened V by 1 base and J by 4 bases, and 11 bases separated the two germline ends. Germline CDR1 SGDLS, CDR2 YYNGEE. This CDR3 region has 14 residues. Here the CDR3 reads CASSVTASATEAFF. The CDR3 region has the DNA TGTGCCAGCAGCGTAACTGCCTCCGCCACTGAAGCTTTCTTT.

The chain employs TRBV11-2 and TRBJ2-5, with D maybe TRBD1 (5 bases). This CDR3 is built from 14 residues. Trimming removed 3 bases at V and 2 bases at J, with 10 bases between. CDR1 and CDR2 from the germline V gene are SGHAT and FQNNGV. CDR3 nucleotides: TGTGCCAGCAGCTTTCGCAGGGCGCAAGAGACCCAGTACTTC. Amino acids: CASSFRRAQETQYF.

This sequence joins TRBV12-5 and TRBJ2-7; D perhaps matches TRBD1 (5 bases). V was clipped by 1 base and J by 6 bases, with 19 bases between them. The CDR3 has 16 amino acids. In germline, CDR1 is LGHNT, CDR2 FRNRAP. Written as DNA, the CDR3 is TGTGCTAGTGGTTTGGCTAGGGGTCTGAGGAGACGCGAGCAGTACTTC. It translates to CASGLARGLRRREQYF.

V is TRBV29-1 and J is TRBJ2-3; 8 bases line up with TRBD2. This CDR3 contains 14 residues. The germline V gene encodes CDR1 SQVTM and CDR2 ANQGSEA. V trimming: 7 bases; J trimming: 12 bases; junction bases outside the gene matches: 18. The CDR3 coding sequence is TGCAGCGCCCCCGGGGGGGGAACAGGGCCCCATCAGTATTTT. This encodes CSAPGGGTGPHQYF.

V usage is TRBV4-2 and J usage is TRBJ1-3; the D gene is possibly TRBD1 (6 bases). Germline V CDR1 and CDR2: LGHNA, YNFKEQ. The CDR3 is made up of 16 amino acids. V was shortened by 3 bases and J by 4 bases, with 16 bases between the two germline ends. Written as DNA, the CDR3 is TGTGCCAGCAGCCAGGGCCCAGGGGACGGGGGAAACACCATATATTTT. It codes for CASSQGPGDGGNTIYF.

The rearrangement joins TRBV3-1 (or the pseudogene TRBV3-2) to TRBJ1-4; TRBD1 matches at 8 bases. The germline CDR1 and CDR2 sequences are LGHDT and YNNKEL (reference sequence). This CDR3 comprises 15 residues. With V trimmed by 3 bases and J by 8 bases, 8 bases remained unmatched. This CDR3 is CASSHGSGGSEKLFF. CDR3 DNA sequence: TGTGCCAGCAGCCATGGATCAGGGGGCAGCGAAAAACTGTTTTTT.

This chain links TRBV7-9 with TRBJ2-5, with D unresolved. The CDR3 totals 18 residues. The ends were cut back, 1 base at V and 0 bases at J, with 18 bases in the middle. Germline-derived CDR1 and CDR2 are SEHNR and FQNEAQ (reference sequence). In DNA, the CDR3 is TGTGCCAGCAGCTTAGTGGCGGTCGGAACGGCCTACCAAGAGACCCAGTACTTC. Translating it yields CASSLVAVGTAYQETQYF. Combining the CDR3 with reference TRBV7-9 and TRBJ2-5 gives the whole variable domain DTGVSQNPRHKITKRGQNVTFRCDPISEHNRLYWYRQTLGQGPEFLTYFQNEAQLEKSRLLSDRFSAERPKGSFSTLEIQRTEQGDSAMYLCASSLVAVGTAYQETQYFGPGTRLLVL.

The chain combines TRBV2 with TRBJ1-6, with D possibly matching TRBD1 (5 bases). Deletions cut 2 bases from V and 7 bases from J, with 15 bases between. The CDR3 runs 16 residues. From germline, CDR1 is SNHLY and CDR2 FYNNEI. The CDR3 nucleotides read TGTGCCAGCAGTGAACACCCGGGGACTTTAAATTCACCCCTCCACTTT. Its protein product is CASSEHPGTLNSPLHF.

This chain uses TRBV18 with TRBJ1-2; D call uncertain. CDR1 KGHSH and CDR2 LQKENI come from the germline V gene. The CDR3 is 13 residues long. Deletions cut 6 bases from V and 7 bases from J, with 15 bases between. DNA of the CDR3: TGTGCCAGCTCTCTCGGGGAGGCTCGTGGCTACACCTTC. Protein sequence: CASSLGEARGYTF.

The chain uses TRBV5-6 and TRBJ1-2; the match to TRBD1 covers 7 bases. Per germline, CDR1 SGHDT and CDR2 YYEEEE. The trim removed 2 bases at V and 2 bases at J, leaving 3 bases unmatched. This CDR3 comprises 14 residues. This CDR3 reads CASSFGTENYGYTF. The CDR3 DNA reads TGTGCCAGCAGCTTCGGGACAGAGAACTATGGCTACACCTTC.

This clone is a singleton in its sample. The rearrangement joins TRBV5-1 to TRBJ2-5; 13 bases align to TRBD2. This CDR3 is 18 amino acids long. Germline V lookup: CDR1 SGHRS, CDR2 YFSETQ. Losses at the gene ends were 3 bases for V and 5 bases for J; bases not matched to a gene: 13. CDR3 nucleotide sequence: TGCGCCAGCAGCTCACGGCAACTAGCGGGGGGGCCCGGGGAGACCCAGTACTTC. As protein: CASSSRQLAGGPGETQYF.